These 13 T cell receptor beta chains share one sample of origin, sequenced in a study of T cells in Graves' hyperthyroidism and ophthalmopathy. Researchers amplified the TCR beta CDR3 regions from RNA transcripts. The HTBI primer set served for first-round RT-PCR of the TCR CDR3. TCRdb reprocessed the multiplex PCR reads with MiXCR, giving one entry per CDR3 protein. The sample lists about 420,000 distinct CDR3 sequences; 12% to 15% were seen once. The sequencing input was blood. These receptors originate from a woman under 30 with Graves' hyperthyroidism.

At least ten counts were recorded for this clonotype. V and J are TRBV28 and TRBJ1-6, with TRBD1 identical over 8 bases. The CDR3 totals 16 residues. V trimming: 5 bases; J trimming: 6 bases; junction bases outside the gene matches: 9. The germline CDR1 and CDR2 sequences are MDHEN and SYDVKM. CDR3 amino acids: CASSPSLGQGNSPLHF. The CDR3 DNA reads TGTGCCAGCAGTCCATCCCTAGGACAGGGTAATTCACCCCTCCACTTT.

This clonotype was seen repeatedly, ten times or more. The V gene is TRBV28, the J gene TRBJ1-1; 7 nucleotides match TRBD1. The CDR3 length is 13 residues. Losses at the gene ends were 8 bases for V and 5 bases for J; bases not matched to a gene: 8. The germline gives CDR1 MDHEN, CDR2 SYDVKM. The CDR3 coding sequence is TGTGCCAGCCGGGACAGTTTCGGGACTGAAGCTTTCTTT. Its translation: CASRDSFGTEAFF. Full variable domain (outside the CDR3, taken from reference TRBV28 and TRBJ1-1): DVKVTQSSRYLVKRTGEKVFLECVQDMDHENMFWYRQDPGLGLRLIYFSYDVKMKEKGDIPEGYSVSREKKERFSLILESASTNQTSMYLCASRDSFGTEAFFGQGTRLTVV.

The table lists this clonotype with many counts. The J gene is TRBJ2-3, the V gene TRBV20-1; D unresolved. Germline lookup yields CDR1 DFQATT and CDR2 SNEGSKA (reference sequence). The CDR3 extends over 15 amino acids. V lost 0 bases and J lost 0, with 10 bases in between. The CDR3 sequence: CSARDRVGSTDTQYF. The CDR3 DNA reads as TGCAGTGCTAGAGATCGCGTGGGGAGCACAGATACGCAGTATTTT.

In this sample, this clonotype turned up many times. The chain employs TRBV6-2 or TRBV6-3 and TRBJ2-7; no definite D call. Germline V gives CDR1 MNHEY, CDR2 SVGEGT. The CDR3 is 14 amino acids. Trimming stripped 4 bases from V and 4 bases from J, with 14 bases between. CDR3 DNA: TGTGCCAGCAGTTCCGAGCTAGGTCCGTACGAGCAGTACTTC. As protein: CASSSELGPYEQYF.

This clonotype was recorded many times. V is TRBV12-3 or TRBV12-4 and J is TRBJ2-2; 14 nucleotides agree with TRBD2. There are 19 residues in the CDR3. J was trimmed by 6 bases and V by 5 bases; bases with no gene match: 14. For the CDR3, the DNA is TGTGCCAGCAGTACCCATCCGGGACTAGCGGGAGAATTCTCCGGGGAGCTGTTTTTT. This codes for CASSTHPGLAGEFSGELFF.

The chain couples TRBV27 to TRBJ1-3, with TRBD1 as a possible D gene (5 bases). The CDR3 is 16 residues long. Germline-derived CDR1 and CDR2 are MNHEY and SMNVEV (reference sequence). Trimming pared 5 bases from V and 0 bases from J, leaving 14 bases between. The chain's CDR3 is CASSGDGFDSGNTIYF. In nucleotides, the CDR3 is TGTGCCAGCAGTGGGGACGGCTTCGACTCTGGAAACACCATATATTTT.

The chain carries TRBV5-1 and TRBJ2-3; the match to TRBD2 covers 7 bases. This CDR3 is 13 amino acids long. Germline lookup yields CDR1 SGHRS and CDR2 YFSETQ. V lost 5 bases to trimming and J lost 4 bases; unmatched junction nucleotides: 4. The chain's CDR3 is CASSAGAPDTQYF. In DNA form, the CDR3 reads TGCGCCAGCAGTGCGGGAGCCCCAGATACGCAGTATTTT. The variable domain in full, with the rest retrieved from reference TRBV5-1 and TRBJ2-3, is KAGVTQTPRYLIKTRGQQVTLSCSPISGHRSVSWYQQTPGQGLQFLFEYFSETQRNKGNFPGRFSGRQFSNSRSEMNVSTLELGDSALYLCASSAGAPDTQYFGPGTRLTVL.

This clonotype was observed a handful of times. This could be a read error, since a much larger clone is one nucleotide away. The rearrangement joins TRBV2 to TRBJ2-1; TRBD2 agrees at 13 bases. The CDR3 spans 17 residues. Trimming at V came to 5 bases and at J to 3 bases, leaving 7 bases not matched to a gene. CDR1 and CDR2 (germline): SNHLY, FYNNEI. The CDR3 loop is CASSNGLAGANYNEQFF. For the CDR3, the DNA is TGTGCCAGCAGTAACGGACTAGCGGGAGCTAACTACAATGAGCAGTTCTTC.

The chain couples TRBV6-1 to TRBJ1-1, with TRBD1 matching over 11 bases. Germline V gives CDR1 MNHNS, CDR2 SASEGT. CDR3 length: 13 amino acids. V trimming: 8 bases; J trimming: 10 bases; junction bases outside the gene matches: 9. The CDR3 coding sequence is TGTGCCAGCGGGCCAGGGACAGGGGGGGGAGCTTTCTTT. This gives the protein CASGPGTGGGAFF.

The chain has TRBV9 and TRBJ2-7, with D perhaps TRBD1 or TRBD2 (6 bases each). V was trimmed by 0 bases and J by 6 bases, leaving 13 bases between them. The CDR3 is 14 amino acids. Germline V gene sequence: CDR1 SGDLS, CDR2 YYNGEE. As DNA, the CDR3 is TGTGCCAGCAGCGTAGGTCTACAGGGAGGCGAGCAGTACTTC. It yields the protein CASSVGLQGGEQYF.

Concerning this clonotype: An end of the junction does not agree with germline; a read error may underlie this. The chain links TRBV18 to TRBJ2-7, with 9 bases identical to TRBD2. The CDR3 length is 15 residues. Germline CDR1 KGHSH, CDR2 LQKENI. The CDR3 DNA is TGTGCCGGCTCAGCTATGGGACTAGCAAACCACGAGCAGTACTTC. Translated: CAGSAMGLANHEQYF.

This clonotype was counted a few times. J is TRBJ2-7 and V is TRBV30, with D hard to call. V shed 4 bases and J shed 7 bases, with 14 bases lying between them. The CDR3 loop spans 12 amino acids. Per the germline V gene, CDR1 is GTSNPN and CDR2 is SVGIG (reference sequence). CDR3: CAWNSPRIEQYF. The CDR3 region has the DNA TGTGCCTGGAACTCCCCCAGAATAGAGCAGTACTTC.

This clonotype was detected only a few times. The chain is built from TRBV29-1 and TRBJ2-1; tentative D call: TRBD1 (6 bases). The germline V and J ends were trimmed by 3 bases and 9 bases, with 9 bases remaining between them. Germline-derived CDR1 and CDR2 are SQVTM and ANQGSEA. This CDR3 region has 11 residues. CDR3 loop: CSVELDSEQFF. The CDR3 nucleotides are TGCAGCGTTGAGTTGGACAGTGAGCAGTTCTTC.